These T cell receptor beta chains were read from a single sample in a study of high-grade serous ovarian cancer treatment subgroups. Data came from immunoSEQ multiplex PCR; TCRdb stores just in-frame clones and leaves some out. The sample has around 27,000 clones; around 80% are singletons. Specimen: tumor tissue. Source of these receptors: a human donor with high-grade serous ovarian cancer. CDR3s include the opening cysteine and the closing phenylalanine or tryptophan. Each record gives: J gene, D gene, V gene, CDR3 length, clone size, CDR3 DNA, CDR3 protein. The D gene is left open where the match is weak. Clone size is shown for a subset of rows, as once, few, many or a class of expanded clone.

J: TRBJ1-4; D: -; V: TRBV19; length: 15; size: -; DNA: TGTGCCAGTAGTAACGGACAGTCATATAATGAAAAACTGTTTTTT; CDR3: CASSNGQSYNEKLFF
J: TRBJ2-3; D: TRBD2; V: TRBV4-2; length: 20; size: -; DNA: TGTGCCAGCAGCCAAGATCTCCCTAGCGGGAGGCTGGGGAGCACAGATACGCAGTATTTT; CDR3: CASSQDLPSGRLGSTDTQYF
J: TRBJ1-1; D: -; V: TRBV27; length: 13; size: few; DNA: TGTGCCAGCAGTTTAACCTCGGCCACTGAAGCTTTCTTT; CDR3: CASSLTSATEAFF
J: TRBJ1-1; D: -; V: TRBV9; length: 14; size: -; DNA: TGTGCCAGCAGCCCACTCCGGGTGAACACTGAAGCTTTCTTT; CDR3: CASSPLRVNTEAFF
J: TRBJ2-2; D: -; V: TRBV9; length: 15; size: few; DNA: TGTGCCAGCAGCCCGAAGACGGGAGTCACCGGGGAGCTGTTTTTT; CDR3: CASSPKTGVTGELFF
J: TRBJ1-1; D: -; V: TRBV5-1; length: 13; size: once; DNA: TGCGCCAGCAGCCGCGGGGCAGGCACTGAAGCTTTCTTT; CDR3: CASSRGAGTEAFF
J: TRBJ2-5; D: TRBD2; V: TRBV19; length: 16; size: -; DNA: TGTGCCAGTAGCGCCCCGCGGGGGGGCCCCCAAGAGACCCAGTACTTC; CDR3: CASSAPRGGPQETQYF
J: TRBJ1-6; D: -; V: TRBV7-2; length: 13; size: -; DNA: TGTGCCAGCAGCTGGAGGAGTAATTCACCCCTCCACTTT; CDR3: CASSWRSNSPLHF
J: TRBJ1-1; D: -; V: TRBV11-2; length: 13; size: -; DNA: TGTGCCAGCAGCCCAACCTATCCCTCTGAAGCTTTCTTT; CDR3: CASSPTYPSEAFF
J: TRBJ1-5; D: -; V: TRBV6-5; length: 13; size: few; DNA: TGTGCCAGCAGTTACGGCCGTAGGCAGCCCCAGCATTTT; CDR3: CASSYGRRQPQHF
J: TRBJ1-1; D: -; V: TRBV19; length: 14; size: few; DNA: TGTGCCAGTAGTAGAAGTTTGACAGATACTGAAGCTTTCTTT; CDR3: CASSRSLTDTEAFF
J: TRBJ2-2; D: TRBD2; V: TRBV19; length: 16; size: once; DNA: TGTGCCAGTACGCATGGGGAGGGTAGAAACACCGGGGAGCTGTTTTTT; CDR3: CASTHGEGRNTGELFF
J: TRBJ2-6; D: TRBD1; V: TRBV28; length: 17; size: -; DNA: TGTGCCAGCAGTTCGCCGGGACAGGCCTCTGGGGCCAACGTCCTGACTTTC; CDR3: CASSSPGQASGANVLTF
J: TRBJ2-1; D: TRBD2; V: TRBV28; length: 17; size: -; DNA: TGTGCCAGCAGCCAAATAGCGGGAGCTCTCAGACTCAATGAGCAGTTCTTC; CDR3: CASSQIAGALRLNEQFF
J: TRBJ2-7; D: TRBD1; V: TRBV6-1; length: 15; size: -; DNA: TGTGCCAGCAGGCATACCGGGACAGGCCCCTACGAGCAGTACTTC; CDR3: CASRHTGTGPYEQYF
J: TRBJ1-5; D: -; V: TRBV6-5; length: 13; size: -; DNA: TGTGCCAGCAGTTACAGGGGTTCCGAGCCCCAGCATTTT; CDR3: CASSYRGSEPQHF
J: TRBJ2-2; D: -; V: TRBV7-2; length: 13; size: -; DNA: TGTGCCAGCAGCTCCCGACCTCCCGGGGAGCTGTTTTTT; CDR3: CASSSRPPGELFF
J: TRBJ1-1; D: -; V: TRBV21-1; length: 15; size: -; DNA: TGTGCCAGCAGAAGGGAAAGAGGTTGGAACACTGAAGCTTTCTTT; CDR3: CASRRERGWNTEAFF
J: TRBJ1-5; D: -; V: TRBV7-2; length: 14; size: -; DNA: TGTGCCAGCAGCTTAGTTAGGGGGGGTCAGCCCCAGCATTTT; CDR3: CASSLVRGGQPQHF
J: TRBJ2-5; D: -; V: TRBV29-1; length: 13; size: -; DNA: TGCAGCGTGCGGGCCACAGCAGGGGAGACCCAGTACTTC; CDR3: CSVRATAGETQYF
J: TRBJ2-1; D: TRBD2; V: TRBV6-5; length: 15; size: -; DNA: TGTGCCAGCAGTTACCCTAGCGGGAGTAACTATGAGCAGTTCTTC; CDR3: CASSYPSGSNYEQFF
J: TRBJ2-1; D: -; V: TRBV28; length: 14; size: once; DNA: TGTGCCAGCACCCTGGGGCGGGACTACAATGAGCAGTTCTTC; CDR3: CASTLGRDYNEQFF
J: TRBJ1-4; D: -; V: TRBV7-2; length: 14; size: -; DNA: TGTGCCAGCAGCATGGGGACTTGGAGTGAAAAACTGTTTTTT; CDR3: CASSMGTWSEKLFF
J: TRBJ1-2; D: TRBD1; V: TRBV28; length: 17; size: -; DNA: TGTGCCAGCAGTTTGCCCCTCCTCGACAGGGTCGGCTATGGCTACACCTTC; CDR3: CASSLPLLDRVGYGYTF
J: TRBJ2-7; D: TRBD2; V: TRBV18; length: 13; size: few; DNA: TGTGCCAGCTCCTCCGCAGGGAGGGACGAGCAGTACTTC; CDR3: CASSSAGRDEQYF
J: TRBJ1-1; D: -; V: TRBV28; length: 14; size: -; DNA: TGTGCCAGCAGTTACTCCTGGGGGGGATCTGAAGCTTTCTTT; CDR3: CASSYSWGGSEAFF
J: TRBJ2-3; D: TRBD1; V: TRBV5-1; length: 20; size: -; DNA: TGCGCCAGCAGCTTGTACAGGGGCGGCGCCCCGTTAAAAGGGACAGATACGCAGTATTTT; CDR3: CASSLYRGGAPLKGTDTQYF
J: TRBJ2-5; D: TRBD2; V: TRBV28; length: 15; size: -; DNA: TGTGCCAGCAGTCGGTTCGCGGGAGGGCAAGAGACCCAGTACTTC; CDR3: CASSRFAGGQETQYF
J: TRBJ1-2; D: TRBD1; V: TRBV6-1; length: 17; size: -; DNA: TGTGCCAGCAGTGAAACCGGGACAGGGCTTTTGGGGTATGGCTACACCTTC; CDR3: CASSETGTGLLGYGYTF
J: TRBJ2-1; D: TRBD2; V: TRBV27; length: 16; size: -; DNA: TGTGCCAGCAGTTCCCTAGCGGGAGGGGGAAACAATGAGCAGTTCTTC; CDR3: CASSSLAGGGNNEQFF
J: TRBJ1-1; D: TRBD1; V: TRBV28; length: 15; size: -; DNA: TGTGCCAGCAGTTTAAATCCAGGGGGAAACACTGAAGCTTTCTTT; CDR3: CASSLNPGGNTEAFF
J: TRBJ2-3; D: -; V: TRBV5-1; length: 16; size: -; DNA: TGCGCCAGCAGCCCTCACCGCGGGATGGGCACAGATACGCAGTATTTT; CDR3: CASSPHRGMGTDTQYF
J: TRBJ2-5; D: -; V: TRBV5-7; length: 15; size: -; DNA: TGTGCCAGCAGCTGGGGGGAATTCCTCCAAGTGAGCCAGTACTTC; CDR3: CASSWGEFLQVSQYF
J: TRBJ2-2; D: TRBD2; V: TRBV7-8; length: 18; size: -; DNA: TGTGCCAGCAGCTCTCGGTTGCGGGAGCGGATAGGTTTGGGGGAGCTGTTTTTT; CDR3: CASSSRLRERIGLGELFF
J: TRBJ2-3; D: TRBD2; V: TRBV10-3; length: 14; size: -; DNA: TGTGCCATCAGTCCGGGACTAGTCACAGATACGCAGTATTTT; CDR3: CAISPGLVTDTQYF
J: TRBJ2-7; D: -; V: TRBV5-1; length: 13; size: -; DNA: TGCGCCAGCAGCTTGGTGGAGCATTACGAGCAGTACTTC; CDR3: CASSLVEHYEQYF
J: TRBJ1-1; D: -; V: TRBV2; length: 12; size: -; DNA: TGTGCCAGCAGTGGGACACGAGTCGAAGCTTTCTTT; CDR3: CASSGTRVEAFF
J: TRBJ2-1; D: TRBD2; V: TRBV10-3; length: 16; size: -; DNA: TGTGCCATCAGTGAGCCTACTAGCGGGAGGGCCTATGAGCAGTTCTTC; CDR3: CAISEPTSGRAYEQFF
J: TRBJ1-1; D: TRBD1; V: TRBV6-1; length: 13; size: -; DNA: TGTGCCAGCAGTGAAGGTGTGACAGGGACGGCTTTCTTT; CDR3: CASSEGVTGTAFF
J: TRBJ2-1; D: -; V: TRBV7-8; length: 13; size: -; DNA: TGTGCCAGCAGCTCTTGGGGGCGCTCTGAGCAGTTCTTC; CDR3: CASSSWGRSEQFF
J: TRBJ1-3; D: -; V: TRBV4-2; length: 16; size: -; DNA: TGTGCCAGCAGGCAGACTATAGGCGGGGCTGGAAACACCATATATTTT; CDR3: CASRQTIGGAGNTIYF
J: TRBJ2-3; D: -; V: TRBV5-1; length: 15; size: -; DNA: TGCGCCAGCAGCTTGACCGACAGGCCCACAGATACGCAGTATTTT; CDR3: CASSLTDRPTDTQYF
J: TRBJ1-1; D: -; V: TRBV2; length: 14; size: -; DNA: TGTGCCAGCAGTTCTTCCACAGGGAGCACTGAAGCTTTCTTT; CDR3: CASSSSTGSTEAFF
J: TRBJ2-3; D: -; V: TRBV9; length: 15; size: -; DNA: TGTGCCAGCAGCGCCCGGGCCCAAGCTACAGATACGCAGTATTTT; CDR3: CASSARAQATDTQYF
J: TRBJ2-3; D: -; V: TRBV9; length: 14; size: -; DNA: TGTGCCAGCAGAGTAGACATATCCACAGATACGCAGTATTTT; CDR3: CASRVDISTDTQYF
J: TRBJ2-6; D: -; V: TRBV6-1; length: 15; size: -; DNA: TGTGCCAGTCATACTACAGCCTCTGGGGCCAACGTCCTGACTTTC; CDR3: CASHTTASGANVLTF